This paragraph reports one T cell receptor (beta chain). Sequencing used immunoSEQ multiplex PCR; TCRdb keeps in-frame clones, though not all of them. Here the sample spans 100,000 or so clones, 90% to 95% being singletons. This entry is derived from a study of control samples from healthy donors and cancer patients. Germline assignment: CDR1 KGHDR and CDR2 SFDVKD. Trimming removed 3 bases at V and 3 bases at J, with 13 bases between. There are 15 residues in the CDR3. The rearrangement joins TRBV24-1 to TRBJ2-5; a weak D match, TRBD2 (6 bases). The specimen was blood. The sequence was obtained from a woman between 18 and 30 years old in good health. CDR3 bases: TGTGCCACCAGTGATCCGAGGGCGGGGAAAGAGACCCAGTACTTC. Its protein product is CATSDPRAGKETQYF.